This T cell receptor beta chain was documented in a study of patients and donors after allogeneic stem cell transplantation. The CDR3 is made up of 15 amino acids. V was clipped by 3 bases and J by 3 bases, with 12 bases between them. In germline, CDR1 is SGHTA, CDR2 FQGNSA. TCRdb independently ran MiXCR on the RT-PCR reads; one entry per CDR3 protein. The sample lists about 960,000 distinct CDR3 sequences, more than 15% occurring once. The source is a human donor who was either an allogeneic HSCT recipient or a stem cell or donor lymphocyte infusion donor (not recorded which). It is not recorded whose cells these are; they may come from a transplant donor. Sequenced material: blood, either unsorted or a sorted T cell fraction (not recorded which). This rearrangement joins TRBV7-2 to TRBJ1-5; D not certain. CDR3 protein: CASSFSRTANQPQHF. DNA of the CDR3: TGTGCCAGCAGCTTTTCCCGGACGGCCAATCAGCCCCAGCATTTT.